These 6 T cell receptor beta chains share one sample of origin, sequenced in a study of T cells in Graves' hyperthyroidism and ophthalmopathy. Amplified regions were TCR beta CDR3 sequences from RNA transcripts. An initial round of RT-PCR targeting the TCR CDR3 relied on the HTBI primer set. TCRdb reprocessed the multiplex PCR reads with MiXCR, giving one entry per CDR3 protein. The profile shows 250,000 to 300,000 distinct CDR3 sequences, about an eighth of them singletons. The specimen was blood. The receptors originated from a woman between 25 and 40 years old with Graves' hyperthyroidism that later progressed to Graves' ophthalmopathy.

This clonotype was counted a few times. Being one base from a much bigger clone, this may be a read error. This sequence joins TRBV27 and TRBJ2-1, with D possibly TRBD2 on 6 matching bases. Germline V gene data show CDR1 as MNHEY and CDR2 as SMNVEV (reference sequence). The CDR3 totals 16 residues. V gave up 2 bases and J gave up 7 bases, with 18 bases separating them. CDR3 residues: CASSLPGPAGRNEQFF. The CDR3 nucleotides read TGTGCCAGCAGTTTACCCGGACCAGCGGGTAGGAATGAGCAGTTCTTC.

At least ten counts were recorded for this clonotype. J is TRBJ2-1 and V is TRBV7-2; tentatively, D is TRBD2 (6 bases). Germline V gene lookup returns CDR1 SGHTA and CDR2 FQGNSA. The germline V and J ends were trimmed by 0 bases and 7 bases, with 16 bases remaining between them. The CDR3 contains 16 residues. As DNA, the CDR3 is TGTGCCAGCAGCTTAGCGACGACTAGTATGAGGAATGAGCAGTTCTTC. This encodes CASSLATTSMRNEQFF.

This clonotype was seen at least ten times. The chain carries TRBV7-8 and TRBJ2-7; possibly TRBD1 for D (5 bases). Looked up from germline, CDR1 is SGHVS and CDR2 is FQNEAQ. V was cut by 5 bases and J by 1 base, with 12 bases left in between. The CDR3 consists of 14 residues. This CDR3 is CASSPGRASYEQYF. The CDR3 DNA reads TGTGCCAGCAGCCCCGGCAGGGCATCCTACGAGCAGTACTTC.

This clonotype was detected ten times or more. This chain connects TRBV30 to TRBJ1-2, with D maybe TRBD1 (5 bases). Germline-derived CDR1 and CDR2 are GTSNPN and SVGIG (reference sequence). Between the trimmed V and J ends, which lost 8 bases and 7 bases, there was a span of 17 bases. CDR3 length: 12 residues. The CDR3 nucleotides read TGTGCCCACTATGGGGGACCGGGTGGCTACACCTTC. It encodes CAHYGGPGGYTF.

This clonotype appeared a few times. The genes are TRBV9 and TRBJ2-2; D remains unclear. CDR1 SGDLS and CDR2 YYNGEE come from the germline V gene. The CDR3 spans 14 residues. V lost 4 bases and J lost 3, with 10 bases in between. The CDR3 region has the DNA TGTGCCAGCAGCCCCATCCATCACACCGGGGAGCTGTTTTTT. It specifies CASSPIHHTGELFF.

This clonotype was counted only a few times. V gene TRBV6-1 combines with J gene TRBJ1-6; the D is unclear. CDR1 and CDR2 from the germline V gene are MNHNS and SASEGT. Trimming left V 2 bases short and J 9 bases short, with 14 bases between. CDR3 length equals 15 residues. CDR3 coding DNA: TGTGCCAGCAGTGAATGGGCGTCGCCAGGTTCACCCCTCCACTTT. Amino acid sequence: CASSEWASPGSPLHF.